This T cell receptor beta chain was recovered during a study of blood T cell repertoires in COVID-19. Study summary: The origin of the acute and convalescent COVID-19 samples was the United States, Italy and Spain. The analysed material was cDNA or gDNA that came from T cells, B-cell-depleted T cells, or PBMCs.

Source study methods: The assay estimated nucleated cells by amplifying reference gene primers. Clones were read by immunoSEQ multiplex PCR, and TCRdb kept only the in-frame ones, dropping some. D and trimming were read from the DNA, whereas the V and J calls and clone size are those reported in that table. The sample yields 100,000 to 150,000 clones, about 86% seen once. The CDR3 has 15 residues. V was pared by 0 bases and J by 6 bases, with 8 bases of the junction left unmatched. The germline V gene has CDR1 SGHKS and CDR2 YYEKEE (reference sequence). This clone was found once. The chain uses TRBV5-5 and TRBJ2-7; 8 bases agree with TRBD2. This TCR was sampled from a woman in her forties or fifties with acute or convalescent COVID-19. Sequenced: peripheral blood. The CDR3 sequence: CASSLEPAGASEQYF. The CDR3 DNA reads TGTGCCAGCAGCTTGGAGCCAGCGGGAGCTAGCGAGCAGTACTTC.